The rows below give T cell receptor beta chains drawn from one sample of a study of T-cell memory formation after mild COVID-19. One entry per CDR3 protein, called by TCRdb with MiXCR from the 5' RACE reads. The sample has some 320,000 distinct CDR3 sequences, roughly an eighth seen once. Sequencing was performed on PBMCs or a T cell subset sorted from them (not recorded which). Receptors originate from a man between 18 and 35 years old who had mild COVID-19 (a few samples of this study predate the infection). Cell type and time point are not known. CDR3s include the opening cysteine and the closing phenylalanine or tryptophan. Each record gives: J gene, CDR3 length, V gene, D gene, clone size, CDR3 DNA, CDR3 protein. A D gene is named only where the DNA matches it firmly. Size is stated for part of the rows, as once, few or many counts, or as a class when the clone is expanded.

J gene: TRBJ2-2; CDR3 length: 15; V gene: TRBV5-5; D gene: TRBD1; clone size: few; CDR3 DNA: TGTGCCAGCAGCTTCTGGACAGGTGGGGCCGGGGAGCTGTTTTTT; CDR3 protein: CASSFWTGGAGELFF
J gene: TRBJ2-5; CDR3 length: 15; V gene: TRBV19; D gene: TRBD1; clone size: .; CDR3 DNA: TGTGCCAGTAGTCTGAACAGGGGCGTCCAAGAGACCCAGTACTTC; CDR3 protein: CASSLNRGVQETQYF
J gene: TRBJ1-1; CDR3 length: 14; V gene: TRBV2; D gene: .; clone size: .; CDR3 DNA: TGTGCCAGCAGTGAGGTCAGGCAAAACACTGAAGCTTTCTTT; CDR3 protein: CASSEVRQNTEAFF
J gene: TRBJ1-1; CDR3 length: 13; V gene: TRBV10-3; D gene: .; clone size: .; CDR3 DNA: TGTGCCATCACGGGGCGGTTGAACACTGAAGCTTTCTTT; CDR3 protein: CAITGRLNTEAFF
J gene: TRBJ2-1; CDR3 length: 14; V gene: TRBV19; D gene: .; clone size: .; CDR3 DNA: TGTGCCAGTAGGCGGGGACAGAATCCCAATGAGCAGTTCTTC; CDR3 protein: CASRRGQNPNEQFF
J gene: TRBJ2-1; CDR3 length: 13; V gene: TRBV7-2; D gene: .; clone size: .; CDR3 DNA: TGTGCCAGCAGCTTAGCGTCCAACAATGAGCAGTTCTTC; CDR3 protein: CASSLASNNEQFF
J gene: TRBJ2-1; CDR3 length: 14; V gene: TRBV2; D gene: TRBD2; clone size: few; CDR3 DNA: TGTGCCAGCAGTGTAGCGGGGGGGCAAAATGAGCAGTTCTTC; CDR3 protein: CASSVAGGQNEQFF
J gene: TRBJ2-5; CDR3 length: 15; V gene: TRBV4-2; D gene: .; clone size: .; CDR3 DNA: TGTGCCAGCAGCCAAGATCCTAGCGTAGCAGAGACCCAGTACTTC; CDR3 protein: CASSQDPSVAETQYF
J gene: TRBJ1-4; CDR3 length: 12; V gene: TRBV20-1; D gene: .; clone size: few; CDR3 DNA: TGCAGTGCCCTCGGCCGAAATGAAAAACTGTTTTTT; CDR3 protein: CSALGRNEKLFF
J gene: TRBJ2-1; CDR3 length: 14; V gene: TRBV29-1; D gene: .; clone size: few; CDR3 DNA: TGCAGCGATGTAGGGGGTCTTTCCTACAATGAGCAGTTCTTC; CDR3 protein: CSDVGGLSYNEQFF
J gene: TRBJ1-6; CDR3 length: 14; V gene: TRBV4-3; D gene: .; clone size: few; CDR3 DNA: TGCGCCAGCAGCCAAGGCTCAGGGATTTCACCCCTCCACTTT; CDR3 protein: CASSQGSGISPLHF
J gene: TRBJ2-2; CDR3 length: 12; V gene: TRBV9; D gene: .; clone size: few; CDR3 DNA: TGTGCCAGCAGCGCAATCACCGGGGAGCTGTTTTTT; CDR3 protein: CASSAITGELFF
J gene: TRBJ2-1; CDR3 length: 16; V gene: TRBV6-5; D gene: TRBD2; clone size: .; CDR3 DNA: TGTGCCAGCACCCCTGAAGTGAAAGCGGGGTACAATGAGCAGTTCTTC; CDR3 protein: CASTPEVKAGYNEQFF
J gene: TRBJ1-5; CDR3 length: 14; V gene: TRBV24-1; D gene: .; clone size: few; CDR3 DNA: TGTGCCACCAGTACAGCCGTGGATAATCAGCCCCAGCATTTT; CDR3 protein: CATSTAVDNQPQHF
J gene: TRBJ2-5; CDR3 length: 15; V gene: TRBV9; D gene: TRBD1; clone size: .; CDR3 DNA: TGTGCCAGCAGCGCCCAACCGGGACAGCAAGAGACCCAGTACTTC; CDR3 protein: CASSAQPGQQETQYF
J gene: TRBJ2-4; CDR3 length: 14; V gene: TRBV29-1; D gene: .; clone size: .; CDR3 DNA: TGCAGCGTTGAACTACCAGACAGCAAAAACATTCAGTACTTC; CDR3 protein: CSVELPDSKNIQYF
J gene: TRBJ1-1; CDR3 length: 18; V gene: TRBV7-8; D gene: .; clone size: once; CDR3 DNA: TGTGCCAGCAGCTTACTGAGCAGTCATCAAGCCATGAACACTGAAGCTTTATTT; CDR3 protein: CASSLLSSHQAMNTEALF
J gene: TRBJ2-2; CDR3 length: 14; V gene: TRBV6-1; D gene: .; clone size: .; CDR3 DNA: TGTGCCAGCAACCCAGGGCAACCGCCCGGGGAGCTGTTTTTT; CDR3 protein: CASNPGQPPGELFF
J gene: TRBJ1-1; CDR3 length: 17; V gene: TRBV5-6; D gene: TRBD1; clone size: few; CDR3 DNA: TGTGCCAGCAGCTTGGTGACAGGGGGACACATGAACACTGAAGCTTTCTTT; CDR3 protein: CASSLVTGGHMNTEAFF
J gene: TRBJ2-5; CDR3 length: 17; V gene: TRBV12-3/TRBV12-4; D gene: TRBD1; clone size: .; CDR3 DNA: TGTGCCAGCAGTTGGTCCCCGGGACAGGGGGCGGGGGAGACCCAGTACTTC; CDR3 protein: CASSWSPGQGAGETQYF
J gene: TRBJ1-2; CDR3 length: 15; V gene: TRBV5-1; D gene: .; clone size: .; CDR3 DNA: TGCGCCAGCAGCTCGCGGGAAGATCCGCTCTATGGCTACACCTTC; CDR3 protein: CASSSREDPLYGYTF
J gene: TRBJ2-1; CDR3 length: 14; V gene: TRBV20-1; D gene: TRBD2; clone size: few; CDR3 DNA: TGCAGTGCTGGCTATGCCGGGACTAGCAATGAGCAGTTCTTC; CDR3 protein: CSAGYAGTSNEQFF
J gene: TRBJ1-2; CDR3 length: 14; V gene: TRBV5-4; D gene: .; clone size: .; CDR3 DNA: TGTGCCAGCAGCTCGGCTTCGACCAACTATGGCTACACCTTC; CDR3 protein: CASSSASTNYGYTF
J gene: TRBJ2-7; CDR3 length: 15; V gene: TRBV7-2; D gene: TRBD2; clone size: few; CDR3 DNA: TGTGCCAGCAGCCCGACTAGCGGGGCTAACTACGAGCAGTACTTC; CDR3 protein: CASSPTSGANYEQYF
J gene: TRBJ1-1; CDR3 length: 15; V gene: TRBV5-1; D gene: .; clone size: many; CDR3 DNA: TGCGCCAGCAGCCCTCTACAGCCTCCCAACACTGAAGCTTTCTTT; CDR3 protein: CASSPLQPPNTEAFF
J gene: TRBJ2-5; CDR3 length: 15; V gene: TRBV5-1; D gene: .; clone size: .; CDR3 DNA: TGCGCCAGCAGCTTGACGAGGGGTTCGGGAGAGACCCAGTACTTC; CDR3 protein: CASSLTRGSGETQYF
J gene: TRBJ2-3; CDR3 length: 14; V gene: TRBV7-2; D gene: TRBD2; clone size: .; CDR3 DNA: TGTGCCAGCAGCTGGGGCGGGGGAGAAGATACGCAGTATTTT; CDR3 protein: CASSWGGGEDTQYF
J gene: TRBJ2-2; CDR3 length: 15; V gene: TRBV7-2; D gene: TRBD1; clone size: many; CDR3 DNA: TGTGCCAGCAGCTTCGGGACAGGGACTACCGGGGAGCTGTTTTTT; CDR3 protein: CASSFGTGTTGELFF
J gene: TRBJ2-7; CDR3 length: 14; V gene: TRBV4-2; D gene: TRBD2; clone size: .; CDR3 DNA: TGTGCCAGCAGCCAGGGACTAGGGGACTACGAGCAGTACTTC; CDR3 protein: CASSQGLGDYEQYF
J gene: TRBJ2-1; CDR3 length: 19; V gene: TRBV5-1; D gene: TRBD2; clone size: few; CDR3 DNA: TGCGCCAGCAGCTTCGCCGGGACTAGCGGGGGGGGAGGATACAATGAGCAGTTCTTC; CDR3 protein: CASSFAGTSGGGGYNEQFF
J gene: TRBJ2-3; CDR3 length: 14; V gene: TRBV14; D gene: .; clone size: .; CDR3 DNA: TGTGCCAGCAGCCGGGCGGGGCGCACAGATACGCAGTATTTT; CDR3 protein: CASSRAGRTDTQYF
J gene: TRBJ1-2; CDR3 length: 11; V gene: TRBV2; D gene: .; clone size: .; CDR3 DNA: TGTGCCAGCAGTGAATATGGTGGCTACACCTTC; CDR3 protein: CASSEYGGYTF
J gene: TRBJ2-3; CDR3 length: 16; V gene: TRBV9; D gene: TRBD1; clone size: .; CDR3 DNA: TGTGCCAGCAGCGCCCGGGACAGAAATAACACAGATACGCAGTATTTT; CDR3 protein: CASSARDRNNTDTQYF
J gene: TRBJ1-1; CDR3 length: 18; V gene: TRBV5-1; D gene: TRBD1; clone size: .; CDR3 DNA: TGCGCCAGCAGCTTGGGAGGAGGGGGCCGGGGAGGAAACACTGAAGCTTTCTTT; CDR3 protein: CASSLGGGGRGGNTEAFF
J gene: TRBJ1-5; CDR3 length: 15; V gene: TRBV12-3/TRBV12-4; D gene: .; clone size: .; CDR3 DNA: TGTGCCAGCAGCCCGACAGTAACCCTGAATCAGCCCCAGCATTTT; CDR3 protein: CASSPTVTLNQPQHF
J gene: TRBJ2-7; CDR3 length: 13; V gene: TRBV20-1; D gene: .; clone size: .; CDR3 DNA: TGCAGTGCTAGAGATATAAGGTCCTACGAGCAGTACTTC; CDR3 protein: CSARDIRSYEQYF
J gene: TRBJ2-2; CDR3 length: 13; V gene: TRBV6-2/TRBV6-3; D gene: .; clone size: many; CDR3 DNA: TGTGCCAGCCGGGGCCGGGACACCGGGGAGCTGTTTTTT; CDR3 protein: CASRGRDTGELFF
J gene: TRBJ1-1; CDR3 length: 12; V gene: TRBV7-2; D gene: .; clone size: .; CDR3 DNA: TGTGCCAGCAGCGTTCCGGGACGTGAAGCTTTCTTT; CDR3 protein: CASSVPGREAFF
J gene: TRBJ1-4; CDR3 length: 15; V gene: TRBV15; D gene: .; clone size: few; CDR3 DNA: TGTGCCACCAGCAGAGATTCCGCGGGGGCGGAAAAACTGTTTTTT; CDR3 protein: CATSRDSAGAEKLFF
J gene: TRBJ2-5; CDR3 length: 15; V gene: TRBV5-1; D gene: .; clone size: few; CDR3 DNA: TGCGCCAGCAGCGGCGGGTCTTCCTTCTTAGAGACCCAGTACTTC; CDR3 protein: CASSGGSSFLETQYF
J gene: TRBJ1-4; CDR3 length: 16; V gene: TRBV5-1; D gene: .; clone size: few; CDR3 DNA: TGCGCCAGCAGCTGGGGAGACAGACCCAGAGGTGAAAAACTGTTTTTT; CDR3 protein: CASSWGDRPRGEKLFF
J gene: TRBJ1-6; CDR3 length: 15; V gene: TRBV6-5; D gene: .; clone size: .; CDR3 DNA: TGTGCCAGCAGTTACCTGGGACCGACTAATTCACCCCTCCACTTT; CDR3 protein: CASSYLGPTNSPLHF
J gene: TRBJ2-2; CDR3 length: 18; V gene: TRBV3-1; D gene: TRBD1; clone size: few; CDR3 DNA: TGTGCCAGCAGCCAGATGGGTGGGGACAGGATGAATACCGGGGAGCTGTTTTTT; CDR3 protein: CASSQMGGDRMNTGELFF
J gene: TRBJ2-1; CDR3 length: 15; V gene: TRBV5-1; D gene: .; clone size: few; CDR3 DNA: TGCGCCAGCAGCCCACGGACAAGCTCCTACAATGAGCAGTTCTTC; CDR3 protein: CASSPRTSSYNEQFF
J gene: TRBJ2-7; CDR3 length: 14; V gene: TRBV5-1; D gene: .; clone size: many; CDR3 DNA: TGCGCCAGCAGCTCCAGGGAACTCGGCTACGAGCAGTACTTC; CDR3 protein: CASSSRELGYEQYF
J gene: TRBJ2-1; CDR3 length: 14; V gene: TRBV11-1; D gene: .; clone size: .; CDR3 DNA: TGTGCCAGCAGCTTAAGGGTCCTCCGGGCCGAGCAGTTCTTC; CDR3 protein: CASSLRVLRAEQFF
J gene: TRBJ1-1; CDR3 length: 13; V gene: TRBV7-6; D gene: .; clone size: .; CDR3 DNA: TGTGCCAGCAGCTTTTTGGTGGGAATTGAAGCTTTCTTT; CDR3 protein: CASSFLVGIEAFF